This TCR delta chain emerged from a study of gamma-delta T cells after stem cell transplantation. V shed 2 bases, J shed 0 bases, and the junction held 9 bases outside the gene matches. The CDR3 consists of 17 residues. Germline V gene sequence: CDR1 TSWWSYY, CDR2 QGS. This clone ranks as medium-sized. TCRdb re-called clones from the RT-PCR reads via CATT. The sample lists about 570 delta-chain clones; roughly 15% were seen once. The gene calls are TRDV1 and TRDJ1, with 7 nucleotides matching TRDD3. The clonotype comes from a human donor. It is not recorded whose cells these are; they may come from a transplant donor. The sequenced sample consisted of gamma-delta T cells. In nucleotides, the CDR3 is TGTGCTCTTGGGGAATCTGCTGGGGGGGTCTACACCGATAAACTCATCTTT. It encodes CALGESAGGVYTDKLIF.